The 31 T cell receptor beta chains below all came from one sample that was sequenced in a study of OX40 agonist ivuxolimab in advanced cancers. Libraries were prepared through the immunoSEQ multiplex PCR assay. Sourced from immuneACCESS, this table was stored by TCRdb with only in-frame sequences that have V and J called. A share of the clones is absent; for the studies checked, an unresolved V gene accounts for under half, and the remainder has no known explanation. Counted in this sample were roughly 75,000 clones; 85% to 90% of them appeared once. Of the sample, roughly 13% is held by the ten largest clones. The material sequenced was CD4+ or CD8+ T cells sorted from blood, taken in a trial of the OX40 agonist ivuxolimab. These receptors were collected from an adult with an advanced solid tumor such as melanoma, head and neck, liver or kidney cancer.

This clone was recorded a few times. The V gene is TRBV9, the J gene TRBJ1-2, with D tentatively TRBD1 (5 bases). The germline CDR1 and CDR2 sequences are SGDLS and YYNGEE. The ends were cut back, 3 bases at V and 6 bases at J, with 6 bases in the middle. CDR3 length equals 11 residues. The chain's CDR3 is CASSEGNGYTF. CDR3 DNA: TGTGCCAGCAGCGAGGGGAATGGCTACACCTTC.

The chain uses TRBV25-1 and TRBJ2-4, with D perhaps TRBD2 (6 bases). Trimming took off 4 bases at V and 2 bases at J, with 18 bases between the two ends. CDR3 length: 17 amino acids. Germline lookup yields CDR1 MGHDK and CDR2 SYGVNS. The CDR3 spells CASSGPGTGDSKNIQYF. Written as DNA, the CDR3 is TGTGCCAGCAGTGGCCCCGGGACGGGGGATTCCAAAAACATTCAGTACTTC.

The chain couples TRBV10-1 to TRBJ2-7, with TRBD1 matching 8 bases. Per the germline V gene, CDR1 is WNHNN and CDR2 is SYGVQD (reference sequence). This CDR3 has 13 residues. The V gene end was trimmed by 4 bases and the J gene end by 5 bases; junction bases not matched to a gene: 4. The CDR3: CASSAGQGNEQYF. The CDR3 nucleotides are TGCGCCAGCAGTGCCGGACAGGGCAACGAGCAGTACTTC.

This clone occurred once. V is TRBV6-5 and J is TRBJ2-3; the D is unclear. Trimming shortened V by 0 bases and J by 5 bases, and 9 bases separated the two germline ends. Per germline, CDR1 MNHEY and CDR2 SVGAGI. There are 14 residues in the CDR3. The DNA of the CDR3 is TGTGCCAGCAGTTACTCGATAGGTGGAGATACGCAGTATTTT. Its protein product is CASSYSIGGDTQYF.

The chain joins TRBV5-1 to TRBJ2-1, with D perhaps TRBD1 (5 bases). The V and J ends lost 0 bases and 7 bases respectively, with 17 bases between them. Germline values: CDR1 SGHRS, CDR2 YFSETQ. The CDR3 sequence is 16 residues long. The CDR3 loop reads CASSLAIGVGGNEQFF. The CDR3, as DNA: TGCGCCAGCAGCTTGGCCATAGGGGTTGGTGGAAATGAGCAGTTCTTC.

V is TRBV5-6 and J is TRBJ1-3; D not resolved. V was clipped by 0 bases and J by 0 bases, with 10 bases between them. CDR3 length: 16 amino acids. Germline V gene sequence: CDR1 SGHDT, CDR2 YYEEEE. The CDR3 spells CASSLVASLSGNTIYF. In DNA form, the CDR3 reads TGTGCCAGCAGCTTGGTGGCCTCCCTCTCTGGAAACACCATATATTTT.

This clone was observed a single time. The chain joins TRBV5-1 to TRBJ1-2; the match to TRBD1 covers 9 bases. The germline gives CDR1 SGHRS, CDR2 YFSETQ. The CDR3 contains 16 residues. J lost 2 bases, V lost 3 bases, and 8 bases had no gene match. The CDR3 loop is CASSSGTGPMNYGYTF. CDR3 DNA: TGCGCCAGCAGCTCCGGGACAGGGCCCATGAACTATGGCTACACCTTC.

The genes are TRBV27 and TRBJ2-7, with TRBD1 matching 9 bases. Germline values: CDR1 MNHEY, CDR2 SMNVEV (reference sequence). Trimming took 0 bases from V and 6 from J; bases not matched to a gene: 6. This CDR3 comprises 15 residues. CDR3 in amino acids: CASSLSAGTGPEQYF. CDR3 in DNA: TGTGCCAGCAGTTTATCCGCCGGGACAGGGCCCGAGCAGTACTTC.

The DNA of the CDR3 is TGTGCCATCAGTGAGTCGGAGACTAGCGGGAGTGGGAGGACCGGGGAGCTGTTTTTT. As protein: CAISESETSGSGRTGELFF. The chain has TRBV10-3 and TRBJ2-2; 12 positions agree with TRBD2. With V trimmed by 0 bases and J by 5 bases, 10 bases remained unmatched. In germline, CDR1 is ENHRY, CDR2 SYGVKD. This CDR3 is 19 amino acids long.

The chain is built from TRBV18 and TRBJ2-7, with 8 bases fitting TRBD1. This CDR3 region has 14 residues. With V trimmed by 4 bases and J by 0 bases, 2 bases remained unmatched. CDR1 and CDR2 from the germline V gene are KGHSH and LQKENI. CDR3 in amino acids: CASSLGQGSYEQYF. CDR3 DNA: TGTGCCAGCTCACTCGGACAGGGCTCCTACGAGCAGTACTTC.

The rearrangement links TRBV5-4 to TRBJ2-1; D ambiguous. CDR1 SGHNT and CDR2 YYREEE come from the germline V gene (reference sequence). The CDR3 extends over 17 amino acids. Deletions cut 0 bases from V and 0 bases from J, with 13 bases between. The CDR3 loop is CASSLDPSGSSYNEQFF. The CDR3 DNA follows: TGTGCCAGCAGCTTGGACCCCTCGGGTTCCTCCTACAATGAGCAGTTCTTC.

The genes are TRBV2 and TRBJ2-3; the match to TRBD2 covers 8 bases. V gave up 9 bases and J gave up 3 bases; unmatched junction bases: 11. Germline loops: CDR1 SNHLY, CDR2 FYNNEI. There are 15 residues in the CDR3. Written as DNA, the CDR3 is TGTGCCAGACGAAACAGCGGGAGTGAGACAGATACGCAGTATTTT. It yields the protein CARRNSGSETDTQYF. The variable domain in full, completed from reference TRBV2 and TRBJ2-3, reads EPEVTQTPSHQVTQMGQEVILRCVPISNHLYFYWYRQILGQKVEFLVSFYNNEISEKSEIFDDQFSVERPDGSNFTLKIRSTKLEDSAMYFCARRNSGSETDTQYFGPGTRLTVL.

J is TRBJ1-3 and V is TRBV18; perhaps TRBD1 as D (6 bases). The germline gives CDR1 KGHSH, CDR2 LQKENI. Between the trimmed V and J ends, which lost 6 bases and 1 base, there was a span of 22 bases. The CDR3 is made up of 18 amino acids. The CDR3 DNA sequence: TGTGCCAGCTCCCCCACCCGGGGGGGCGCAGGTTCTGGAAACACCATATATTTT. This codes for CASSPTRGGAGSGNTIYF.

The CDR3 protein is CAWSDRGHPSEKLFF. The CDR3, as DNA: TGTGCCTGGAGTGACAGGGGGCATCCGTCTGAAAAACTGTTTTTT. The chain joins TRBV30 to TRBJ1-4; TRBD1 aligns across 9 bases. The CDR3 spans 15 residues. Germline V gene lookup returns CDR1 GTSNPN and CDR2 SVGIG (reference sequence). V was clipped by 1 base and J by 7 bases; unmatched bases: 7.

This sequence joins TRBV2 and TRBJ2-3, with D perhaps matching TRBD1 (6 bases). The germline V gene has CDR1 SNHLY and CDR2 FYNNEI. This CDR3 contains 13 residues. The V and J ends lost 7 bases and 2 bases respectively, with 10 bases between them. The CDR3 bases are TGTGCCAGCACTGACAGGTACACAGATACGCAGTATTTT. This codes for CASTDRYTDTQYF. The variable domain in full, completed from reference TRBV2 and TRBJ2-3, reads EPEVTQTPSHQVTQMGQEVILRCVPISNHLYFYWYRQILGQKVEFLVSFYNNEISEKSEIFDDQFSVERPDGSNFTLKIRSTKLEDSAMYFCASTDRYTDTQYFGPGTRLTVL.

The CDR3 nucleotides read TGTGCCAGCAGTGGGGGACAAGCCTATGGCTACACCTTC. As protein: CASSGGQAYGYTF. The V call is TRBV2, the J call TRBJ1-2, with a weak D call TRBD1 (6 bases). CDR3 length equals 13 residues. Germline CDR1 and CDR2: SNHLY and FYNNEI. V lost 4 bases, J lost 4 bases, and 10 bases lay in between.

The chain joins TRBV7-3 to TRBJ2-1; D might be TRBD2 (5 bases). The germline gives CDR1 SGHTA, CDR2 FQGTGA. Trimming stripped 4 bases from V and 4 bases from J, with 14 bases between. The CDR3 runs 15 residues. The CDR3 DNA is TGTGCCAGCAGCTCAGAGGGCGGGTCTTACAATGAGCAGTTCTTC. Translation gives CASSSEGGSYNEQFF.

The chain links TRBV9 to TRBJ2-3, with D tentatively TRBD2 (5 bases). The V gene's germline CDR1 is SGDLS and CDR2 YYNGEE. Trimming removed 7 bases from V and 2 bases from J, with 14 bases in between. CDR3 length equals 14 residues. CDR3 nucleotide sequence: TGTGCCAGCGGGAGTAGTCCTTACACAGATACGCAGTATTTT. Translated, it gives CASGSSPYTDTQYF.

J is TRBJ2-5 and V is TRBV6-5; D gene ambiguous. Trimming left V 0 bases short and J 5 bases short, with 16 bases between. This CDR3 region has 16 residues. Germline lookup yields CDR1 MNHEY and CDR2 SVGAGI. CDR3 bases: TGTGCCAGCAGTTACTCTTGGCTTTCTGGATTGGAGACCCAGTACTTC. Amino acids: CASSYSWLSGLETQYF.

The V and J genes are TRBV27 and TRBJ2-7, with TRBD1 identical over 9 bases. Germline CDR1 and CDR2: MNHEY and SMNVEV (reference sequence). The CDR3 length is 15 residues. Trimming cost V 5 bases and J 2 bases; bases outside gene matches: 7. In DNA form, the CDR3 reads TGTGCCAGCAGTACGAGCCGGGACAGGGCCTACGAGCAGTACTTC. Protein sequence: CASSTSRDRAYEQYF.

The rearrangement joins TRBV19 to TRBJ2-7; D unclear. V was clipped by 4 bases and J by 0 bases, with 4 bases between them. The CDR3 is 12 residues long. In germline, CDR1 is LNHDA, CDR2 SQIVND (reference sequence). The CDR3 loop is CASSTTSYEQYF. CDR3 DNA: TGTGCCAGTAGTACCACCTCCTACGAGCAGTACTTC.

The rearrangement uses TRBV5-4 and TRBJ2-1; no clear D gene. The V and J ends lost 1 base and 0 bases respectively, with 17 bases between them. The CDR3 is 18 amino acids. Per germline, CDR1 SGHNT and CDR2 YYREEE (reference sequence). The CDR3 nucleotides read TGTGCCAGCAGCTTGCACCTATTGGCGGCCAGCTCCTACAATGAGCAGTTCTTC. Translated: CASSLHLLAASSYNEQFF.

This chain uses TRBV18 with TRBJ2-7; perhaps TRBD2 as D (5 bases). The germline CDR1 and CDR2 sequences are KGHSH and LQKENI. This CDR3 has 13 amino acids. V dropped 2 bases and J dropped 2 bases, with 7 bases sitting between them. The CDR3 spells CASSPSGTYEQYF. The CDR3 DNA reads TGTGCCAGCTCACCATCCGGGACCTACGAGCAGTACTTC. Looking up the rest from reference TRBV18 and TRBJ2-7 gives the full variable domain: NAGVMQNPRHLVRRRGQEARLRCSPMKGHSHVYWYRQLPEEGLKFMVYLQKENIIDESGMPKERFSAEFPKEGPSILRIQQVVRGDSAAYFCASSPSGTYEQYFGPGTRLTVT.

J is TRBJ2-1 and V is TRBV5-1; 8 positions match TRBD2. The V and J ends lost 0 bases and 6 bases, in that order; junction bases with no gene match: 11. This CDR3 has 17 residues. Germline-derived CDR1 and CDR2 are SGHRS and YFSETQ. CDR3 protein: CASSLASTGGPLNEQFF. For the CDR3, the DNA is TGCGCCAGCAGCTTGGCCTCGACGGGAGGGCCGCTCAATGAGCAGTTCTTC.

The CDR3 here is CASSEGGGTDTQYF. For the CDR3, the DNA is TGCGCCAGCAGTGAGGGAGGGGGCACAGATACGCAGTATTTT. The chain combines TRBV10-1 with TRBJ2-3; possible D gene TRBD2, 6 bases. CDR3 length: 14 residues. The V end was cut by 2 bases, the J end by 1 base, with 7 bases between. The germline CDR1 and CDR2 sequences are WNHNN and SYGVQD (reference sequence).

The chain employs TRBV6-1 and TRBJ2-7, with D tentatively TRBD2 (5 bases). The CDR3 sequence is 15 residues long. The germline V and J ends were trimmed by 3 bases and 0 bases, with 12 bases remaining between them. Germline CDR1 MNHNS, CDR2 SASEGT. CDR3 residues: CASSDGAAGSYEQYF. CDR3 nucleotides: TGTGCCAGCAGTGACGGAGCGGCGGGCTCCTACGAGCAGTACTTC.

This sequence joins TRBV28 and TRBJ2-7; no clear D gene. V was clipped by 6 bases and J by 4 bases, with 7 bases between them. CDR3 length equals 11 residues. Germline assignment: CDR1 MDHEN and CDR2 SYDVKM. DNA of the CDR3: TGTGCCAGCAGCCCTCATTACGAGCAGTACTTC. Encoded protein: CASSPHYEQYF.

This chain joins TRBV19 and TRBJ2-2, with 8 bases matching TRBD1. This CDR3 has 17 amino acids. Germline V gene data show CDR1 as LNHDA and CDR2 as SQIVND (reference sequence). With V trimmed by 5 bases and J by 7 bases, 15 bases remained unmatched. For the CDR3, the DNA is TGTGCCAGTAGTGTCCAAACAGGGGGTATAGAGAACGGGGAGCTGTTTTTT. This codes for CASSVQTGGIENGELFF.

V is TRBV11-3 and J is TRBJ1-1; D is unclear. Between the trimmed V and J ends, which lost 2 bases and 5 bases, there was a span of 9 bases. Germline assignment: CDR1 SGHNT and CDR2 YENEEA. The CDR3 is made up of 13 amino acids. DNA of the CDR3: TGTGCCAGCAGCTTATGGGGAGGGACTGAAGCTTTCTTT. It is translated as CASSLWGGTEAFF.

The DNA of the CDR3 is TGTGCCACCGGAGATGTTGAGCAGTTCTTC. Its translation is CATGDVEQFF. J is TRBJ2-1 and V is TRBV6-6; D not certain. V was clipped by 10 bases and J by 9 bases, with 10 bases between them. Per germline, CDR1 MNHNY and CDR2 SVGAGI (reference sequence). The CDR3 runs 10 residues.

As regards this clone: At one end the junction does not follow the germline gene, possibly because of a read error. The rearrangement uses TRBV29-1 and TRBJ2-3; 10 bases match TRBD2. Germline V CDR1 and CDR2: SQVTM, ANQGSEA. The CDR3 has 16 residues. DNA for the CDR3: TGCAGCGTAGAAGGAATAGCGGGAGGCGTCACAGATACGCAGTATTTT. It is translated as CSVEGIAGGVTDTQYF.